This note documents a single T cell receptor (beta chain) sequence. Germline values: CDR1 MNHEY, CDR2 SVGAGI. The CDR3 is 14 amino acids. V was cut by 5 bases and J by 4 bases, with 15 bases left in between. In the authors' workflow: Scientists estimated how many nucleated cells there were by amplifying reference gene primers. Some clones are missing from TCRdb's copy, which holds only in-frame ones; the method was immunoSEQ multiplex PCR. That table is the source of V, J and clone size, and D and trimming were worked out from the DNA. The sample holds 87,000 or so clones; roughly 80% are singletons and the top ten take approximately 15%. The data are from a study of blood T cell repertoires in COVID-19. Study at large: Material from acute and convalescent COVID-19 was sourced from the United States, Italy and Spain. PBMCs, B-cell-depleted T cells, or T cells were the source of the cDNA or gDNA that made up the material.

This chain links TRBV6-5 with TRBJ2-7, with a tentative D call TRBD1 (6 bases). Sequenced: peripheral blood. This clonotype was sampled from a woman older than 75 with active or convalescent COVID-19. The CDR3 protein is CASSHRARRYEQYF. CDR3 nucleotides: TGTGCCAGCAGTCACAGGGCCAGGAGATACGAGCAGTACTTC.